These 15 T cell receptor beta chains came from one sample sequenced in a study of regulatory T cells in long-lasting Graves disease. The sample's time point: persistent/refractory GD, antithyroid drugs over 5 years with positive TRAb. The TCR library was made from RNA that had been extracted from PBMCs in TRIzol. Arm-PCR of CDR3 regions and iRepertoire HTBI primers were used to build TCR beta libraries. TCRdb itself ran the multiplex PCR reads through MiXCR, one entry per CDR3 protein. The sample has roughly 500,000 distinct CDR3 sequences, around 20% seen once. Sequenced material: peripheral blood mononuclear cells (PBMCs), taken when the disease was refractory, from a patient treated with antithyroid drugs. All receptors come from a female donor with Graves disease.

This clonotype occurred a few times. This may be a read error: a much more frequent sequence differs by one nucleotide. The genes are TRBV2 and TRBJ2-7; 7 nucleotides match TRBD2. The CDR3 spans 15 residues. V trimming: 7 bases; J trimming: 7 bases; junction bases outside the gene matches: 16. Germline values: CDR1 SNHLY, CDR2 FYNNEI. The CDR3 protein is CASTETGLEGNEQYF. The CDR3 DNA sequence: TGTGCCAGCACGGAAACCGGACTAGAGGGCAATGAGCAGTACTTC.

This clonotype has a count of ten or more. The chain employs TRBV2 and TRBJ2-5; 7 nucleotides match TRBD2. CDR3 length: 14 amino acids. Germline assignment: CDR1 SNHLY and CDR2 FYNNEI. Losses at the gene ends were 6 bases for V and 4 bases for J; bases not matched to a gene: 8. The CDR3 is CASRRRLARETQYF. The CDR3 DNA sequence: TGTGCCAGCAGGCGCCGACTAGCCCGAGAGACCCAGTACTTC.

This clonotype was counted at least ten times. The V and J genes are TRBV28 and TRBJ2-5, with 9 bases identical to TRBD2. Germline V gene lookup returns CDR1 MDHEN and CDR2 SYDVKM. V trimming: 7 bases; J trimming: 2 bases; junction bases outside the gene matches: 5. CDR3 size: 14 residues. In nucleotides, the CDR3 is TGTGCCAGCAAAGGACTAGCGATTCAAGAGACCCAGTACTTC. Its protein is CASKGLAIQETQYF. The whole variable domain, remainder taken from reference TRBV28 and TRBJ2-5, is DVKVTQSSRYLVKRTGEKVFLECVQDMDHENMFWYRQDPGLGLRLIYFSYDVKMKEKGDIPEGYSVSREKKERFSLILESASTNQTSMYLCASKGLAIQETQYFGPGTRLLVL.

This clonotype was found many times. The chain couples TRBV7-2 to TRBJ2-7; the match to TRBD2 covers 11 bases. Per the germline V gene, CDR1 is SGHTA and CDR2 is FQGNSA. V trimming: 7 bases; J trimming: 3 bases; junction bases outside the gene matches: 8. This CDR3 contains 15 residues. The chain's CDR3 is CASTVGGLAVYEQYF. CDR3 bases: TGTGCCAGCACCGTTGGGGGACTAGCGGTCTACGAGCAGTACTTC.

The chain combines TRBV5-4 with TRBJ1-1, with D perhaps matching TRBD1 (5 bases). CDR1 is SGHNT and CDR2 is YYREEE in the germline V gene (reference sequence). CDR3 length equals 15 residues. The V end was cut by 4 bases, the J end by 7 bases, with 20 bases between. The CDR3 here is CASSVDPPGHFEAFF. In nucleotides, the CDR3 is TGTGCCAGCAGCGTAGACCCCCCAGGACACTTTGAAGCTTTCTTT.

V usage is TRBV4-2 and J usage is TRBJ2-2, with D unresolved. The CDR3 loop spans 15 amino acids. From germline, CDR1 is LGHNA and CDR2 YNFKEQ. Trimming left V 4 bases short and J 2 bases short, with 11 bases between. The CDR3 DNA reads TGTGCCAGCAGCCGGTCAACTGGTAACACCGGGGAGCTGTTTTTT. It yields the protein CASSRSTGNTGELFF.

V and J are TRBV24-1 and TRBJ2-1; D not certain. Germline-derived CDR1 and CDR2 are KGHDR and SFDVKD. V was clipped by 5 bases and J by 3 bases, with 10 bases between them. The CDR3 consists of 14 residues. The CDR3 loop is CATSVGSHYNEQFF. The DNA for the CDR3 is TGTGCCACCAGTGTAGGCTCGCACTACAATGAGCAGTTCTTC.

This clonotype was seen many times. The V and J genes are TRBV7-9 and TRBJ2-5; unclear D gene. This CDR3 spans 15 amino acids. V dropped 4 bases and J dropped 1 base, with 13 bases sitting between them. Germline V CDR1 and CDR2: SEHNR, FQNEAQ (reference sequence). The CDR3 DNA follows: TGTGCCAGCAGCTCGGACGGTGGACCCCAAGAGACCCAGTACTTC. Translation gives CASSSDGGPQETQYF. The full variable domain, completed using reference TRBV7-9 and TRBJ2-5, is DTGVSQNPRHKITKRGQNVTFRCDPISEHNRLYWYRQTLGQGPEFLTYFQNEAQLEKSRLLSDRFSAERPKGSFSTLEIQRTEQGDSAMYLCASSSDGGPQETQYFGPGTRLLVL.

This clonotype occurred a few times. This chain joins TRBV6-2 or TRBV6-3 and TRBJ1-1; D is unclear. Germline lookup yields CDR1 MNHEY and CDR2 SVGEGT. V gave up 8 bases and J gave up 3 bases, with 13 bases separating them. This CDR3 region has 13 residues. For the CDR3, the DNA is TGTGCCAGCGCCGTGGGCGGTGACACTGAAGCTTTCTTT. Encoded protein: CASAVGGDTEAFF.

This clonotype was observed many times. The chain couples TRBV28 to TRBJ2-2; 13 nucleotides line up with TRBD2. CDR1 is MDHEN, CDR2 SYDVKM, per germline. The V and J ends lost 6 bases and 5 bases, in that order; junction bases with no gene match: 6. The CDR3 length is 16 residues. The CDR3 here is CASSPGLAGATGELFF. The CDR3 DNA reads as TGTGCCAGCAGCCCCGGACTAGCGGGGGCTACCGGGGAGCTGTTTTTT.

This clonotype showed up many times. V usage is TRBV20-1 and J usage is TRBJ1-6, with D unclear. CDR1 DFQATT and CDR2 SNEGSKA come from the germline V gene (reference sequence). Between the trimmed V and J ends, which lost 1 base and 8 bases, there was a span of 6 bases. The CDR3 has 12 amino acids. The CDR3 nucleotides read TGCAGTGCTAGAGGAGACTATTCACCCCTCCACTTT. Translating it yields CSARGDYSPLHF.

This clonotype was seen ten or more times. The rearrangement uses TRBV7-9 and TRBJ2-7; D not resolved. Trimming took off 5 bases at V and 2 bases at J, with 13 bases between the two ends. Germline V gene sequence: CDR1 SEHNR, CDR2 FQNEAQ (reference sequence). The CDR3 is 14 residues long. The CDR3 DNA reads TGTGCCAGCAGCGAGCCGAGGCAGGCCTACGAGCAGTACTTC. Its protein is CASSEPRQAYEQYF.

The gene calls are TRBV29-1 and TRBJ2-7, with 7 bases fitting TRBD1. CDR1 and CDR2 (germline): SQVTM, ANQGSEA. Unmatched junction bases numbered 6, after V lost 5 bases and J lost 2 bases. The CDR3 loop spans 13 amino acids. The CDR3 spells CSVRLQGPYEQYF. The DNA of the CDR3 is TGCAGCGTTCGTTTACAGGGGCCCTACGAGCAGTACTTC.

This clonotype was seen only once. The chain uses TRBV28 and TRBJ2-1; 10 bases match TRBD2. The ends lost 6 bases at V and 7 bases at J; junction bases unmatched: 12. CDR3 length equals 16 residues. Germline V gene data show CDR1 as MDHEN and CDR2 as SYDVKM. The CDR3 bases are TGTGCCAGCAGGCGTTCTCTAGCGGGAGCGGGTAATGAGCAGTTCTTC. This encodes CASRRSLAGAGNEQFF. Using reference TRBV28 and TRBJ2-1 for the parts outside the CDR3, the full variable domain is DVKVTQSSRYLVKRTGEKVFLECVQDMDHENMFWYRQDPGLGLRLIYFSYDVKMKEKGDIPEGYSVSREKKERFSLILESASTNQTSMYLCASRRSLAGAGNEQFFGPGTRLTVL.

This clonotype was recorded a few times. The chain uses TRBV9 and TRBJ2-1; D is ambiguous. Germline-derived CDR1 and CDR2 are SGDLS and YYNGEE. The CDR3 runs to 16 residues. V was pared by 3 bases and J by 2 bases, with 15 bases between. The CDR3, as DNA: TGTGCCAGCAGCGATAAAGGGCTCGGTGCCTACAATGAGCAGTTCTTC. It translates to CASSDKGLGAYNEQFF.